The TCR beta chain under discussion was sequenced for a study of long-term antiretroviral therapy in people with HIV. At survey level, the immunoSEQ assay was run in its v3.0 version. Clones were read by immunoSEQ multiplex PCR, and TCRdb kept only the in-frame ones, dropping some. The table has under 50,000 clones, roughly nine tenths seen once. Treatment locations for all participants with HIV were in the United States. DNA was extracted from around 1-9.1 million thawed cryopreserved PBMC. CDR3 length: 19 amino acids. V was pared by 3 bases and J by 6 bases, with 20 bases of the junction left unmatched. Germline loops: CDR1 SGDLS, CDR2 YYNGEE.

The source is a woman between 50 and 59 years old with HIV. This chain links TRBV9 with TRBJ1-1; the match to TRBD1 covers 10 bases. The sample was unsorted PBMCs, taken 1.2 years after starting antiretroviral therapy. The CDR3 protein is CASSAAPGQGKGGIPEAFF. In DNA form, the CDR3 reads TGTGCCAGCAGCGCAGCACCGGGACAGGGGAAGGGAGGGATCCCTGAAGCTTTCTTT. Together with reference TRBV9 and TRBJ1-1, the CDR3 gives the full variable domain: DSGVTQTPKHLITATGQRVTLRCSPRSGDLSVYWYQQSLDQGLQFLIQYYNGEERAKGNILERFSAQQFPDLHSELNLSSLELGDSALYFCASSAAPGQGKGGIPEAFFGQGTRLTVV.